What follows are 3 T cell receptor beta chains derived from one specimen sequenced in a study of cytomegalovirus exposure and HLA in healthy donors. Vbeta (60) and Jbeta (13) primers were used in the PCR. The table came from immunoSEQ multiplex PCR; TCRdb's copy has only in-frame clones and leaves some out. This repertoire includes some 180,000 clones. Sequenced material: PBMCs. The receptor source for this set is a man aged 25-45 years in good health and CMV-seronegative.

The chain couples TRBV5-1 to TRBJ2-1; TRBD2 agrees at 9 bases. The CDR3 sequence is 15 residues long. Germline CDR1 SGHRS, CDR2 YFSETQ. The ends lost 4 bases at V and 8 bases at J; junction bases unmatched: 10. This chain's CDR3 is CASSMGLAGLDEQFF. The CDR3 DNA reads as TGCGCCAGCAGCATGGGACTAGCAGGGTTAGATGAGCAGTTCTTC.

The CDR3 region has the DNA TGTGCCAGCAGCTACGGACAGGGGTCTCAGGAGACCCAGTACTTC. Its protein product is CASSYGQGSQETQYF. V and J are TRBV5-4 and TRBJ2-5; TRBD1 agrees at 9 bases. The CDR3 runs 15 residues. V dropped 3 bases and J dropped 5; count of bases not matched to a gene: 8. Germline V lookup: CDR1 SGHNT, CDR2 YYREEE (reference sequence).

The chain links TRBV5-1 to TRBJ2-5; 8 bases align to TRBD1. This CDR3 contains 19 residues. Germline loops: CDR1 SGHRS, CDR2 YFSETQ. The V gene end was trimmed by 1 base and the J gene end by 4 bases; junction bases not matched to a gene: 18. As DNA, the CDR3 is TGCGCCAGCAGCTTGTGGGGGGACCCGGGACAGGAGCCTACAGAGACCCAGTACTTC. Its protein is CASSLWGDPGQEPTETQYF.